One sample yielded the 30 T cell receptor beta chains listed below, sequenced in a study of T cells in Graves' hyperthyroidism and ophthalmopathy. RNA transcripts were the template for amplifying TCR beta CDR3 regions. Using the HTBI primer set, a first-round RT-PCR was run on the TCR CDR3. MiXCR was run by TCRdb on the multiplex PCR reads, yielding one entry per CDR3 protein. The top ten clones hold approximately 6.4% of a sample with around 600,000 distinct CDR3 sequences, 14% of them seen once. Specimen: blood. The receptors were gathered from a woman aged 18-30 years with Graves' ophthalmopathy.

This clonotype was recorded at least ten times. CDR3 bases: TGCAGTGCACCGACCCTGTCTAGCGGGAGTTACGAGCAGTACTTC. Translated: CSAPTLSSGSYEQYF. The rearrangement joins TRBV20-1 to TRBJ2-7; the match to TRBD2 covers 10 bases. Germline V gene sequence: CDR1 DFQATT, CDR2 SNEGSKA (reference sequence). The CDR3 has 15 amino acids. The V gene end was trimmed by 6 bases and the J gene end by 4 bases; junction bases not matched to a gene: 12.

The sample holds many counts of this clonotype. CDR3 DNA: TGTGCCAGTAGTAGCGACAGGGCGGGTCAGCCCCAGCATTTT. This sequence encodes CASSSDRAGQPQHF. This chain uses TRBV19 with TRBJ1-5; TRBD1 matches at 7 bases. The CDR3 contains 14 residues. Germline V gene sequence: CDR1 LNHDA, CDR2 SQIVND (reference sequence). Trimming removed 4 bases from V and 6 bases from J; junction bases left unmatched: 6.

This clonotype appeared many times. This chain connects TRBV30 to TRBJ2-2; D is ambiguous. CDR1 and CDR2 (germline): GTSNPN, SVGIG (reference sequence). The V end lost 2 bases, the J end lost 7 bases, and 11 bases lay between the germline ends. This CDR3 comprises 13 residues. CDR3 region: CAWSRTGYGELFF. CDR3 nucleotides: TGTGCCTGGAGTCGGACCGGATACGGGGAGCTGTTTTTT. Complete variable domain (other parts from reference TRBV30 and TRBJ2-2): SQTIHQWPATLVQPVGSPLSLECTVEGTSNPNLYWYRQAAGRGLQLLFYSVGIGQISSEVPQNLSASRPQDRQFILSSKKLLLSDSGFYLCAWSRTGYGELFFGEGSRLTVL.

This clonotype was picked up many times. The chain carries TRBV6-1 and TRBJ2-7; weak D call: TRBD1 (5 bases). Trimming stripped 2 bases from V and 5 bases from J, with 7 bases between. The CDR3 is 12 amino acids. Germline assignment: CDR1 MNHNS and CDR2 SASEGT. In DNA, the CDR3 is TGTGCCAGCAGTGAACAGGGTAACGAGCAGTACTTC. Its protein is CASSEQGNEQYF.

The chain joins TRBV7-3 to TRBJ1-2, with a weak D call TRBD1 (5 bases). Trimming pared 1 base from V and 6 bases from J, leaving 9 bases between. Per the germline V gene, CDR1 is SGHTA and CDR2 is FQGTGA. The CDR3 loop spans 13 amino acids. This CDR3 is CASSLKRGDGYTF. For the CDR3, the DNA is TGTGCCAGCAGCTTAAAAAGGGGTGATGGCTACACCTTC.

The gene calls are TRBV5-6 and TRBJ1-4; weak D call: TRBD1 (6 bases). Per the germline V gene, CDR1 is SGHDT and CDR2 is YYEEEE. The V end was cut by 1 base, the J end by 3 bases, with 13 bases between. This CDR3 region has 16 residues. The chain's CDR3 is CASSLFMGASNEKLFF. CDR3 DNA sequence: TGTGCCAGCAGCTTGTTTATGGGGGCGTCTAATGAAAAACTGTTTTTT.

This clonotype has at least ten counts. The V and J genes are TRBV28 and TRBJ2-3; 13 nucleotides line up with TRBD2. CDR1 is MDHEN and CDR2 is SYDVKM in the germline V gene. V lost 4 bases and J lost 6; bases outside the gene matches: 7. The CDR3 extends over 16 amino acids. The CDR3 here is CASSSGTSGKGDTQYF. For the CDR3, the DNA is TGTGCCAGCAGTTCTGGGACTAGCGGGAAAGGGGATACGCAGTATTTT.

In this sample, this clonotype turned up many times. This chain links TRBV2 with TRBJ2-5; D may be TRBD1 (5 bases). Trimming left V 6 bases short and J 0 bases short, with 20 bases between. The CDR3 is 17 residues long. From germline, CDR1 is SNHLY and CDR2 FYNNEI. The chain's CDR3 is CASRQTPGFGYQETQYF. The CDR3 DNA sequence: TGTGCCAGCAGGCAGACCCCAGGGTTCGGGTACCAAGAGACCCAGTACTTC.

As to this clonotype: A read error may account for a junction end that differs from germline. CDR3 region: CASSPGAGGSYEQYF. In nucleotides, the CDR3 is TGTGCTAGCAGCCCCGGTGCAGGCGGGAGCTACGAGCAGTACTTC. The chain employs TRBV7-7 and TRBJ2-7; 7 bases align to TRBD2. The CDR3 is 15 residues long. In germline, CDR1 is SSHAT, CDR2 FNYEAQ (reference sequence).

CDR3 nucleotide sequence: TGTGCCACCCGAGGGTATAGCTCCTACAATGAGCAGTTCTTC. This codes for CATRGYSSYNEQFF. The rearrangement joins TRBV6-1 to TRBJ2-1; perhaps TRBD2 as D (5 bases). The CDR3 has 14 amino acids. Germline V CDR1 and CDR2: MNHNS, SASEGT. V was shortened by 10 bases and J by 0 bases, with 13 bases between the two germline ends.

In its sample, this clonotype was seen a few times. The chain recombines TRBV19 with TRBJ1-1; D ambiguous. This CDR3 is built from 14 residues. The V end lost 0 bases, the J end lost 3 bases, and 8 bases lay between the germline ends. Germline lookup yields CDR1 LNHDA and CDR2 SQIVND (reference sequence). The chain's CDR3 is CASSIDVPYTEAFF. CDR3 sequence (DNA): TGTGCCAGTAGTATAGATGTCCCCTACACTGAAGCTTTCTTT.

There are a few counts of this clonotype. This sequence joins TRBV7-9 and TRBJ2-4; no reliable D call. Germline CDR1 and CDR2: SEHNR and FQNEAQ (reference sequence). There are 12 residues in the CDR3. The V end lost 0 bases, the J end lost 6 bases, and 3 bases lay between the germline ends. The CDR3 DNA is TGTGCCAGCAGCTTAGCCCGAAACATTCAGTACTTC. It is translated as CASSLARNIQYF.

The rearrangement uses TRBV27 and TRBJ1-6; TRBD1 matches 8 bases. Germline V gene sequence: CDR1 MNHEY, CDR2 SMNVEV (reference sequence). There are 15 residues in the CDR3. Unmatched junction bases numbered 11, after V lost 6 bases and J lost 10 bases. In nucleotides, the CDR3 is TGTGCCAGCAGCTTCGACAGGGGTAGGAAGTCACCCCTCCACTTT. It is translated as CASSFDRGRKSPLHF.

Notes on this clonotype: A much larger clone differs from this one at a single base, so this may be a read error. The rearrangement links TRBV2 to TRBJ2-3; 8 nucleotides align to TRBD2. This CDR3 has 14 amino acids. In germline, CDR1 is SNHLY, CDR2 FYNNEI. V lost 8 bases and J lost 3; bases outside the gene matches: 7. The CDR3 DNA is TGTGCCAGCGAGGCGGGACTAGAGACAGATACGCAGTATTTT. Translating gives CASEAGLETDTQYF.

This clonotype was seen many times. The V call is TRBV7-8, the J call TRBJ1-4; tentatively, D is TRBD1 (5 bases). CDR1 and CDR2 (germline): SGHVS, FQNEAQ. There are 16 residues in the CDR3. With 4 bases removed from V and 6 bases from J, the gap between germline ends came to 18 bases. This CDR3 is CASSSRARTRDEKLFF. The CDR3 DNA follows: TGTGCCAGCAGCTCGAGGGCCAGGACAAGGGATGAAAAACTGTTTTTT.

This clonotype appeared many times. The chain uses TRBV20-1 and TRBJ2-7, with D possibly being TRBD2 (5 bases). CDR1 and CDR2 (germline): DFQATT, SNEGSKA (reference sequence). Trimming cost V 4 bases and J 4 bases, with 11 bases left between them. This CDR3 region has 12 residues. The CDR3 DNA sequence: TGCAGTGCTACACCGACGGGATACGAGCAGTACTTC. This translates into CSATPTGYEQYF.

This chain connects TRBV5-5 to TRBJ2-6, with TRBD1 matching over 9 bases. This CDR3 has 17 amino acids. The germline V gene has CDR1 SGHKS and CDR2 YYEKEE (reference sequence). J was trimmed by 4 bases and V by 4 bases; bases with no gene match: 9. DNA for the CDR3: TGTGCCAGCAGCCTTTGGACAGGGGTTACGGGGGCCAACGTCCTGACTTTC. Protein: CASSLWTGVTGANVLTF.

In this sample, this clonotype turned up a few times. This sequence joins TRBV14 and TRBJ2-7; TRBD2 aligns across 7 bases. V shed 3 bases and J 3 bases; nucleotides not matched to a gene: 8. From germline, CDR1 is SGHDN and CDR2 FVKESK. This CDR3 spans 15 amino acids. The CDR3 is CASSHRASGRYEQYF. The CDR3 DNA reads as TGTGCCAGCAGCCACCGGGCTAGCGGACGCTACGAGCAGTACTTC.

This clonotype was seen ten or more times. The chain employs TRBV18 and TRBJ2-7; D not resolved. The CDR3 has 14 amino acids. CDR1 is KGHSH, CDR2 LQKENI, per germline. Trimming pared 0 bases from V and 7 bases from J, leaving 13 bases between. CDR3 sequence reads: CASSPPGISWEQYF. In nucleotides, the CDR3 is TGTGCCAGCTCACCACCGGGCATTTCGTGGGAGCAGTACTTC.

The rearrangement joins TRBV10-2 to TRBJ2-3; a possible D gene is TRBD1 (6 bases). Trimming stripped 3 bases from V and 6 bases from J, with 16 bases between. The CDR3 length is 15 residues. Germline V CDR1 and CDR2: WSHSY, SAAADI. This CDR3 reads CASSDRGPTLDTQYF. As DNA, the CDR3 is TGCGCCAGCAGTGACAGGGGACCAACGTTGGATACGCAGTATTTT.

A few counts support this clonotype. The V and J genes are TRBV9 and TRBJ2-2; 9 bases fit TRBD1. Germline V lookup: CDR1 SGDLS, CDR2 YYNGEE. The CDR3 runs to 17 residues. V dropped 0 bases and J dropped 3; count of bases not matched to a gene: 6. The CDR3 nucleotides read TGTGCCAGCAGCGTAGAGGGGACAGGGATGTACACCGGGGAGCTGTTTTTT. Translated: CASSVEGTGMYTGELFF.

This clonotype has at least ten counts. The V call is TRBV5-1, the J call TRBJ2-7, with no clear D. Germline V gene lookup returns CDR1 SGHRS and CDR2 YFSETQ. This CDR3 has 15 amino acids. Trimming removed 0 bases at V and 0 bases at J, with 10 bases between. The CDR3 coding sequence is TGCGCCAGCAGCTTGGGATGGGCAAGCTCCTACGAGCAGTACTTC. It encodes CASSLGWASSYEQYF.

This clonotype came up many times. The gene calls are TRBV7-6 and TRBJ2-7, with D tentatively TRBD2 (6 bases). Germline CDR1 and CDR2: SGHVS and FNYEAQ. The CDR3 totals 13 residues. Trimming took off 1 base at V and 6 bases at J, with 10 bases between the two ends. Here the CDR3 DNA reads TGTGCCAGCAGCTTAGGTACTAGCCTCGAGCAGTACTTC. This translates into CASSLGTSLEQYF.

This clonotype has a count of ten or more. The rearrangement uses TRBV11-3 and TRBJ2-7; a weak D match, TRBD1 (5 bases). With 6 bases removed from V and 0 bases from J, the gap between germline ends came to 15 bases. This CDR3 is built from 15 residues. Germline CDR1 and CDR2: SGHNT and YENEEA. CDR3 nucleotide sequence: TGTGCCAGCAGTTATACAGGTGGCGGCTCCTACGAGCAGTACTTC. This codes for CASSYTGGGSYEQYF.

This chain connects TRBV20-1 to TRBJ2-5; D may be TRBD1 (6 bases). This CDR3 is built from 15 residues. The germline gives CDR1 DFQATT, CDR2 SNEGSKA (reference sequence). Between the trimmed V and J ends, which lost 4 bases and 4 bases, there was a span of 19 bases. CDR3 amino acids: CSAKGVLGEGETQYF. Here the CDR3 DNA reads TGCAGTGCTAAGGGGGTATTGGGAGAAGGAGAGACCCAGTACTTC.

In its sample, this clonotype was seen many times. The chain links TRBV2 to TRBJ1-3; D is uncertain. Trimming shortened V by 6 bases and J by 3 bases, and 6 bases separated the two germline ends. The CDR3 runs to 12 residues. From germline, CDR1 is SNHLY and CDR2 FYNNEI. CDR3 residues: CASRGDGNTIYF. Here the CDR3 DNA reads TGTGCCAGCAGGGGAGATGGAAACACCATATATTTT.

This clonotype has a count of ten or more. The chain uses TRBV5-5 and TRBJ2-5; the D is unclear. Between the trimmed V and J ends, which lost 2 bases and 6 bases, there was a span of 5 bases. CDR1 and CDR2 from the germline V gene are SGHKS and YYEKEE (reference sequence). The CDR3 extends over 11 amino acids. CDR3 in DNA: TGTGCCAGCAGCTTTGGGAAGACCCAGTACTTC. Protein: CASSFGKTQYF.

This clonotype was counted ten times or more. The CDR3: CASSRLGQGTTDTQYF. As DNA, the CDR3 is TGTGCCAGTAGTAGGCTGGGACAGGGGACCACAGATACGCAGTATTTT. The J gene is TRBJ2-3, the V gene TRBV19; 10 nucleotides align to TRBD1. The CDR3 covers 16 residues. Germline V gene lookup returns CDR1 LNHDA and CDR2 SQIVND (reference sequence). The J segment lost 2 bases and the V segment lost 4 bases, leaving 6 bases of the junction unmatched.

This clonotype was observed at least ten times. The chain has TRBV10-3 and TRBJ2-7; no firm D call. This CDR3 is built from 15 residues. Trimming took off 0 bases at V and 3 bases at J, with 12 bases between the two ends. CDR1 and CDR2 from the germline V gene are ENHRY and SYGVKD. In DNA, the CDR3 is TGTGCCATCAGTGAGTCGGGCCGCGGTAACTACGAGCAGTACTTC. Residues: CAISESGRGNYEQYF.

This clonotype was observed at least ten times. This rearrangement joins TRBV27 to TRBJ1-2; possible D gene TRBD1, 6 bases. Germline V gene sequence: CDR1 MNHEY, CDR2 SMNVEV (reference sequence). Trimming removed 5 bases from V and 7 bases from J, with 11 bases in between. The CDR3 is 12 amino acids. CDR3 amino acids: CASSQGRGGYTF. In nucleotides, the CDR3 is TGTGCCAGCAGTCAGGGGAGGGGTGGCTACACCTTC.